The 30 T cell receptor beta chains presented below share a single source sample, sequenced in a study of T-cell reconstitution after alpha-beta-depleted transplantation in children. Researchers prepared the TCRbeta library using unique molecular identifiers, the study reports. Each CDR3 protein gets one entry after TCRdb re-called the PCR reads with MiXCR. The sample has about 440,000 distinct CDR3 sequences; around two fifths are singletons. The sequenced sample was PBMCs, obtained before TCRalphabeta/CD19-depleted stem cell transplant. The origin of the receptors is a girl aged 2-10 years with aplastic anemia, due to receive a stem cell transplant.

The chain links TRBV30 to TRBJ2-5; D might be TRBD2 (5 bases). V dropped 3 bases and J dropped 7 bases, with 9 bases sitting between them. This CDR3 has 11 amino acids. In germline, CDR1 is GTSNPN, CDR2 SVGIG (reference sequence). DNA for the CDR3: TGTGCCTGGAGCGCCGGGGTGACCCAGTACTTC. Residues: CAWSAGVTQYF. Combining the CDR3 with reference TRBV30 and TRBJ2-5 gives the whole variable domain SQTIHQWPATLVQPVGSPLSLECTVEGTSNPNLYWYRQAAGRGLQLLFYSVGIGQISSEVPQNLSASRPQDRQFILSSKKLLLSDSGFYLCAWSAGVTQYFGPGTRLLVL.

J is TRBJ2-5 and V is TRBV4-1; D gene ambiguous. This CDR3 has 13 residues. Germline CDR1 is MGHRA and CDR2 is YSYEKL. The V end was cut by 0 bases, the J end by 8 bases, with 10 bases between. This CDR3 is CASSQDKRNTQYF. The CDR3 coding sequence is TGCGCCAGCAGCCAAGATAAGAGAAACACCCAGTACTTC.

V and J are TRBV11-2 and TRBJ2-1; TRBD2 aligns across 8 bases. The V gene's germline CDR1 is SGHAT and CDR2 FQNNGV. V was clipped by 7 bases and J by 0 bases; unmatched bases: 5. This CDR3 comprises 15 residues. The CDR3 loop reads CASNAAGDSYNEQFF. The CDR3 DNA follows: TGTGCCAGCAACGCAGCGGGAGACTCCTACAATGAGCAGTTCTTC.

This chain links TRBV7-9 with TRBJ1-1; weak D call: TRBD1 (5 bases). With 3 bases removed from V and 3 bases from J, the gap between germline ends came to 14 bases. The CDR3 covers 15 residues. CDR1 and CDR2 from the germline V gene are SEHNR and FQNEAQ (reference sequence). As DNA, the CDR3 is TGTGCCAGCAGCTTGGGACGGGAATGGGACACTGAAGCTTTCTTT. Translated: CASSLGREWDTEAFF. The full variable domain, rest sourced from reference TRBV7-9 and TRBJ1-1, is DTGVSQNPRHKITKRGQNVTFRCDPISEHNRLYWYRQTLGQGPEFLTYFQNEAQLEKSRLLSDRFSAERPKGSFSTLEIQRTEQGDSAMYLCASSLGREWDTEAFFGQGTRLTVV.

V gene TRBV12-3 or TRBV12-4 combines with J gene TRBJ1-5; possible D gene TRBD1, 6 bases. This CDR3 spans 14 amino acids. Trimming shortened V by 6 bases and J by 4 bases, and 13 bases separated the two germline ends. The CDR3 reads CASSNRVLNQPQHF. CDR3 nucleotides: TGTGCCAGCAGCAACAGGGTTTTGAATCAGCCCCAGCATTTT.

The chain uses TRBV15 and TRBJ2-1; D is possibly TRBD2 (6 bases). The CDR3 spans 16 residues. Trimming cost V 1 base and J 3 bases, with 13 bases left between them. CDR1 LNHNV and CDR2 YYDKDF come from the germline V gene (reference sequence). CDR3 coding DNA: TGTGCCACCAGCAGAGGACTAGACCTAGTCTACAATGAGCAGTTCTTC. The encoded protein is CATSRGLDLVYNEQFF.

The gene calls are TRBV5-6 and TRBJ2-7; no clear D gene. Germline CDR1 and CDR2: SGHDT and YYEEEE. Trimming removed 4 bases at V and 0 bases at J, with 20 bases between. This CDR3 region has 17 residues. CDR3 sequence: CASSTTFRLPSSYEQYF. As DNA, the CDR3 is TGTGCCAGCAGCACCACATTCCGGCTGCCGAGCTCCTACGAGCAGTACTTC.

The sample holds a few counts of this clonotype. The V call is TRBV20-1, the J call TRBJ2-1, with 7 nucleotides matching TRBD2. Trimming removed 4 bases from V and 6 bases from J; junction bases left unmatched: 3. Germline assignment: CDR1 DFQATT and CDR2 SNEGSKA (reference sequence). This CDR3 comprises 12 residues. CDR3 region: CSATGTTNEQFF. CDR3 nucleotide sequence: TGCAGTGCTACCGGGACTACCAATGAGCAGTTCTTC.

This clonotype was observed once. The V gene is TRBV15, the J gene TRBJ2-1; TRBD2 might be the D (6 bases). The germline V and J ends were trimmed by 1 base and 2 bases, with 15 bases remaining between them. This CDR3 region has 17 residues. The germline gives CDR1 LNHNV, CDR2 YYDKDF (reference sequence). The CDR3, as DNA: TGTGCCACCAGCAGAGGGACGGGAGAGGGCCCCTACAATGAGCAGTTCTTC. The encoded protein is CATSRGTGEGPYNEQFF.

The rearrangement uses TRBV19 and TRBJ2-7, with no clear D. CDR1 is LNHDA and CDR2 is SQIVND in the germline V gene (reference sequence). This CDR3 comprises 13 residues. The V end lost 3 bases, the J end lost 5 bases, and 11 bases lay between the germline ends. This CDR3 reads CASSIGRVDEQYF. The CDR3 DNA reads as TGTGCCAGTAGTATTGGTAGGGTTGACGAGCAGTACTTC.

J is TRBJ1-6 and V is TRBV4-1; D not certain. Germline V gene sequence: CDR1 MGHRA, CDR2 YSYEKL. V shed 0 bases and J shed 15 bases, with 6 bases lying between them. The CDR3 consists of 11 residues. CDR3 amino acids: CASSQDGDLHF. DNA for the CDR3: TGCGCCAGCAGCCAAGATGGGGACCTCCACTTT.

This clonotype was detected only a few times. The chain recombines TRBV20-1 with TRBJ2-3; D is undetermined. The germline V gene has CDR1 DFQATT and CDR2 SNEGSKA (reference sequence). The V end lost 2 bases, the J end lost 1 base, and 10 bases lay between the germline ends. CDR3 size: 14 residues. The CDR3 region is CSARKGSGTDTQYF. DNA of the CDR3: TGCAGTGCTAGAAAAGGGTCCGGCACAGATACGCAGTATTTT.

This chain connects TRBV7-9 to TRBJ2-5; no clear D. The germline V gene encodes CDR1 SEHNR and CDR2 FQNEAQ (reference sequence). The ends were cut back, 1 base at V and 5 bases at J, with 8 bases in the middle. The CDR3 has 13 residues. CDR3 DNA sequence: TGTGCCAGCAGCTTAGTAGGGTTGGAGACCCAGTACTTC. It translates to CASSLVGLETQYF.

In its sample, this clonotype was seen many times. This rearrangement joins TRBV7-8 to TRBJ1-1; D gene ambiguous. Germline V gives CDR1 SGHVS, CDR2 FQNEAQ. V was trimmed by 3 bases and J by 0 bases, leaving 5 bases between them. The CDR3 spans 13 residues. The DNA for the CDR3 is TGTGCCAGCAGCTTCAATCTGAACACTGAAGCTTTCTTT. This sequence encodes CASSFNLNTEAFF.

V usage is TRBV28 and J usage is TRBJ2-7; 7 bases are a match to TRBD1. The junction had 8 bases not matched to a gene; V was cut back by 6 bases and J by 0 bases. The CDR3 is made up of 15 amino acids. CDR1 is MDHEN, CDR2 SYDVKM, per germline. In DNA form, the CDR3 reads TGTGCCAGCAGACAAACAGGGGCTTTCTCCTACGAGCAGTACTTC. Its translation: CASRQTGAFSYEQYF.

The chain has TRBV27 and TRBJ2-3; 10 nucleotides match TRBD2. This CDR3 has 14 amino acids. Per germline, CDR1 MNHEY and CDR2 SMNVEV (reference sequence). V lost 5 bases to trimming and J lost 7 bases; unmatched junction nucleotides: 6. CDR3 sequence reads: CASSASSGSHTQYF. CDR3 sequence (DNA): TGTGCCAGCAGTGCCTCTAGCGGGAGTCATACGCAGTATTTT.

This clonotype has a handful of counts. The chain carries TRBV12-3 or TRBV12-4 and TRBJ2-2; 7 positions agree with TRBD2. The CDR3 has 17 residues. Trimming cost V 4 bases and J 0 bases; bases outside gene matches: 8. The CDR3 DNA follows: TGTGCCAGCAGTTCCCGGGGAAGCGGGGCGAACACCGGGGAGCTGTTTTTT. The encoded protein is CASSSRGSGANTGELFF.

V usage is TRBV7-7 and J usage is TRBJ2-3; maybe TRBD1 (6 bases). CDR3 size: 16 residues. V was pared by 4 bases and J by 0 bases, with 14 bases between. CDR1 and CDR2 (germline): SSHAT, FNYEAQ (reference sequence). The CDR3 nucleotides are TGTGCCAGCAGCTCGGGGACATCGTCTAGCACAGATACGCAGTATTTT. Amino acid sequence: CASSSGTSSSTDTQYF.

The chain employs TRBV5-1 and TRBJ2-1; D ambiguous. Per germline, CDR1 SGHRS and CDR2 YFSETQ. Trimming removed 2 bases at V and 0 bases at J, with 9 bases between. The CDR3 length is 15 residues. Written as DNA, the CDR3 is TGCGCCAGCAGCTTTTCGAAGGGCTCCTACAATGAGCAGTTCTTC. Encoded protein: CASSFSKGSYNEQFF.

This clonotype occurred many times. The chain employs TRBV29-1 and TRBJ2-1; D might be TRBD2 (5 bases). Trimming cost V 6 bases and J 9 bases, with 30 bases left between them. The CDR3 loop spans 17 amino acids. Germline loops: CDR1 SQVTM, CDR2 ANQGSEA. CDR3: CSVRDFEKIDRSGEQFF. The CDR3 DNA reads TGCAGCGTGAGGGATTTCGAGAAGATAGACCGATCAGGTGAGCAGTTCTTC.

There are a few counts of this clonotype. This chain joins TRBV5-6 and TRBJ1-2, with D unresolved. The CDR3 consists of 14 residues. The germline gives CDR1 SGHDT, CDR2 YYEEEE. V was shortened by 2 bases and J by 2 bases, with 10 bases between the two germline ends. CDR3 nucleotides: TGTGCCAGCAGCTTTGCCAGGACCAACTATGGCTACACCTTC. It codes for CASSFARTNYGYTF.

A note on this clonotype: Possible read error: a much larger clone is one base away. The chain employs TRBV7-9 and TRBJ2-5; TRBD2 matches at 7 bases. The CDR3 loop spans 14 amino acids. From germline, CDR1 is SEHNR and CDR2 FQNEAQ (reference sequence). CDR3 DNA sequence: TGTGCCGGCAGAAATGGGAGGGCCGTAGAGACCCAGTACTTC. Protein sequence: CAGRNGRAVETQYF.

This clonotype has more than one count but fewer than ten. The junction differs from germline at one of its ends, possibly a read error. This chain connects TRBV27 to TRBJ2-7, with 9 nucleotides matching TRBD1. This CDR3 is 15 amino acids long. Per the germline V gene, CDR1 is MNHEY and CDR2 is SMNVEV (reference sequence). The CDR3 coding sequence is TGTGCCAGTTCCCTCCGGGACAGGGCCCCTTACGAGCAGCACTTC. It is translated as CASSLRDRAPYEQHF.

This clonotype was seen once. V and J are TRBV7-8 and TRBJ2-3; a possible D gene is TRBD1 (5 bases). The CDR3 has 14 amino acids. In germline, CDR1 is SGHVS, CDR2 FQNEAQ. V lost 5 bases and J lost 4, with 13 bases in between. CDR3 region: CASSLELGADTQYF. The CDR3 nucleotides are TGTGCCAGCAGCCTCGAATTAGGGGCAGATACGCAGTATTTT. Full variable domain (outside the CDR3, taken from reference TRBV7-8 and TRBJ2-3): GAGVSQSPRYKVAKRGQDVALRCDPISGHVSLFWYQQALGQGPEFLTYFQNEAQLDKSGLPSDRFFAERPEGSVSTLKIQRTQQEDSAVYLCASSLELGADTQYFGPGTRLTVL.

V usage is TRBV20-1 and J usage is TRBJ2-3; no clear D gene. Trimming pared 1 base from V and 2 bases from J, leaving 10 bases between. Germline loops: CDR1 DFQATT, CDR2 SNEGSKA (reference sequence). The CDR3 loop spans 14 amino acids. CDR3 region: CSARGIAFTDTQYF. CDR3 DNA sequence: TGCAGTGCTAGAGGGATAGCCTTCACAGATACGCAGTATTTT.

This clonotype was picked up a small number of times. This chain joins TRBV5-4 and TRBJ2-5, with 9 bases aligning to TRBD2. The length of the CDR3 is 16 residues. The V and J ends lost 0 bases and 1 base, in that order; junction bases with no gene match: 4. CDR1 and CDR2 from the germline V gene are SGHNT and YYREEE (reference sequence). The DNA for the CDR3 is TGTGCCAGCAGCTTGGGTAGCGGGGGTTTCCAAGAGACCCAGTACTTC. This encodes CASSLGSGGFQETQYF. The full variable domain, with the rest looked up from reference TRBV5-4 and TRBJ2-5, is ETGVTQSPTHLIKTRGQQVTLRCSSQSGHNTVSWYQQALGQGPQFIFQYYREEENGRGNFPPRFSGLQFPNYSSELNVNALELDDSALYLCASSLGSGGFQETQYFGPGTRLLVL.

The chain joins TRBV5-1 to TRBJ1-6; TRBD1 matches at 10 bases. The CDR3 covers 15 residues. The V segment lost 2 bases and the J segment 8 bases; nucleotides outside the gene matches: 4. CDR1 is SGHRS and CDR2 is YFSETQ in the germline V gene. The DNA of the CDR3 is TGCGCCAGCAGCTTCGGGACAGGGGTAGATTCACCCCTCCACTTT. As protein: CASSFGTGVDSPLHF.

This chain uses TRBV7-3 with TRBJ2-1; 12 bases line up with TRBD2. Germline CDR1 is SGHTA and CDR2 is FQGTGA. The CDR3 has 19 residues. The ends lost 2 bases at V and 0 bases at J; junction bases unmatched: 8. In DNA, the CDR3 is TGTGCCAGCAGCTTACTAGGACTAGCGGGGCTCCCCTCCTACAATGAGCAGTTCTTC. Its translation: CASSLLGLAGLPSYNEQFF.

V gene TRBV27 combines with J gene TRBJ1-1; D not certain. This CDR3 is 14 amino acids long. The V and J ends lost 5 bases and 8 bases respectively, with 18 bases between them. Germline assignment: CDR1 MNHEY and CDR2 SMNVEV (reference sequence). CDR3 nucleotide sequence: TGTGCCAGCAGTCCAGGTCGAAGAGGACTAGAAGCTTTCTTT. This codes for CASSPGRRGLEAFF.

The CDR3 nucleotides read TGTGCCAGCAGCAAATTCACAGGGTATAATGAGCAGTTCTTC. Amino acid sequence: CASSKFTGYNEQFF. The rearrangement uses TRBV7-2 and TRBJ2-1, with D tentatively TRBD1 (6 bases). V was shortened by 5 bases and J by 7 bases, with 15 bases between the two germline ends. Germline-derived CDR1 and CDR2 are SGHTA and FQGNSA. This CDR3 spans 14 amino acids.